This TCR beta chain was obtained from a study of T cells in Graves' hyperthyroidism and ophthalmopathy. General study results and limits: In simple terms, a model built on 13 V-J features told ophthalmopathy apart from stable hyperthyroidism. Within blood appeared most thyroid clonotypes that had expanded above 0.001.

Uncontrolled infection, other autoimmune disease, pregnancy or lactation disqualified patients from enrolment. PBMCs stemmed from less than 13 ml fresh peripheral blood. The investigators amplified TCR beta CDR3 regions from RNA transcripts. During a first-round RT-PCR of the TCR CDR3, the HTBI primer set was used. Via MiXCR, TCRdb re-called the multiplex PCR reads, giving one row per CDR3 protein. This table holds fewer than 650,000 distinct CDR3 sequences, approximately 14% found once. Of note for this clonotype: The antigen remains unidentified. Being one base from a much bigger clone, this may be a read error.

This clonotype was obtained from a woman between 18 and 30 years old with Graves' ophthalmopathy. Specimen: blood.

CDR3 amino acids: CASSYGDTEAFF. In DNA, the CDR3 is TGTGCCAGCAGTTACGGGGACACTGAAGCTTTCTTT. The V call is TRBV6-6, the J call TRBJ1-1; D remains ambiguous. Germline CDR1 and CDR2: MNHNY and SVGAGI (reference sequence). This CDR3 is built from 12 residues. Between the trimmed V and J ends, which lost 2 bases and 3 bases, there was a span of 4 bases.